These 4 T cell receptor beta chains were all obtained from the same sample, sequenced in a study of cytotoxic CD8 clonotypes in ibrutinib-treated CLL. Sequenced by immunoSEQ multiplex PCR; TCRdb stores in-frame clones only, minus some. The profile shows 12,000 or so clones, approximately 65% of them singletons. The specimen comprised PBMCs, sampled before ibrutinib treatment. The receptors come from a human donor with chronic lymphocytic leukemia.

CDR3 amino acids: CASSQGQEYGYTF. As DNA, the CDR3 is TGTGCCAGCAGCCAGGGACAGGAGTATGGCTACACCTTC. The chain couples TRBV7-9 to TRBJ1-2; TRBD1 aligns across 8 bases. There are 13 residues in the CDR3. Germline assignment: CDR1 SEHNR and CDR2 FQNEAQ (reference sequence). The ends lost 5 bases at V and 5 bases at J; junction bases unmatched: 4.

The CDR3 DNA is TGTGCCAGTAGTCTGCGACCGGGACTGAACACTGAAGCTTTCTTT. Amino acids: CASSLRPGLNTEAFF. The chain joins TRBV19 to TRBJ1-1, with D maybe TRBD1 (5 bases). With 5 bases removed from V and 0 bases from J, the gap between germline ends came to 13 bases. The V gene's germline CDR1 is LNHDA and CDR2 SQIVND (reference sequence). This CDR3 has 15 amino acids. The entire variable domain, with the rest obtained from reference TRBV19 and TRBJ1-1, is as follows: DGGITQSPKYLFRKEGQNVTLSCEQNLNHDAMYWYRQDPGQGLRLIYYSQIVNDFQKGDIAEGYSVSREKKESFPLTVTSAQKNPTAFYLCASSLRPGLNTEAFFGQGTRLTVV.

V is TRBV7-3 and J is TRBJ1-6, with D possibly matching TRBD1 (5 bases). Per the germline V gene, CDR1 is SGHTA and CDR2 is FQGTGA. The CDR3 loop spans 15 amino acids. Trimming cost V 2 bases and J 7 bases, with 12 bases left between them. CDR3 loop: CASSLSGLENSPLHF. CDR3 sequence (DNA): TGTGCCAGCAGCTTATCGGGGCTCGAGAATTCACCCCTCCACTTT.

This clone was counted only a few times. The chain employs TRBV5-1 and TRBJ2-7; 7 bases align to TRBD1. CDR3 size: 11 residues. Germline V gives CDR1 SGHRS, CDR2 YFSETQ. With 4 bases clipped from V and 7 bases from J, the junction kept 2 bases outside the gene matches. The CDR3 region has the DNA TGCGCCAGCAGCGCACAGGGGGAGCAGTACTTC. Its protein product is CASSAQGEQYF. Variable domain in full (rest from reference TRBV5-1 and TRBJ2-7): KAGVTQTPRYLIKTRGQQVTLSCSPISGHRSVSWYQQTPGQGLQFLFEYFSETQRNKGNFPGRFSGRQFSNSRSEMNVSTLELGDSALYLCASSAQGEQYFGPGTRLTVT.